A selection of T cell receptor beta chains follows, all from one sample in a study of regulatory T cells in long-lasting Graves disease. TCRdb re-derived calls from the multiplex PCR reads in MiXCR, one entry per CDR3 protein. The sample has 250,000 or so distinct CDR3 sequences; around 19% are singletons. This same sample was also part of a study on T cells in Graves' hyperthyroidism and ophthalmopathy.

The source was peripheral blood mononuclear cells (PBMCs), collected at new diagnosis, from a patient treated with antithyroid drugs. These receptors came from a woman in her 30s with Graves disease. Both conserved end residues are part of each CDR3.

J gene: TRBJ1-2; V gene: TRBV7-6; CDR3 protein: CASSSFQGGIFYGYTF
J gene: TRBJ2-7; V gene: TRBV20-1; CDR3 protein: CSAPDTGQGYEQYF
J gene: TRBJ1-1; V gene: TRBV29-1; CDR3 protein: CSVRSRVNLNTEAFF
J gene: TRBJ2-2; V gene: TRBV5-4; CDR3 protein: CASSLARDSTGELFF
J gene: TRBJ1-3; V gene: TRBV18; CDR3 protein: CASSPAGTGGNTIYF
J gene: TRBJ1-1; V gene: TRBV2; CDR3 protein: CASRHEQNTEAFF
J gene: TRBJ1-2; V gene: TRBV6-5; CDR3 protein: CASSYFRTGGNGYTF
J gene: TRBJ2-7; V gene: TRBV28; CDR3 protein: CASSDSRWGRASYEQYF
J gene: TRBJ1-3; V gene: TRBV7-2; CDR3 protein: CASSFQGAGNTIYF
J gene: TRBJ2-3; V gene: TRBV19; CDR3 protein: CASSMKDTDTQYF
J gene: TRBJ2-1; V gene: TRBV20-1; CDR3 protein: CSASFARAYNEQFF
J gene: TRBJ2-7; V gene: TRBV18; CDR3 protein: CASSLGRTGDSYEQYF
J gene: TRBJ1-6; V gene: TRBV7-2; CDR3 protein: CASSPEGGLYNSPLHF
J gene: TRBJ2-5; V gene: TRBV3-1; CDR3 protein: CASSQGTSGGALETQYF
J gene: TRBJ2-7; V gene: TRBV7-2; CDR3 protein: CASSRTLDTSYEQYF
J gene: TRBJ1-2; V gene: TRBV5-1; CDR3 protein: CASSLGANYGYTF
J gene: TRBJ2-3; V gene: TRBV12-3/TRBV12-4; CDR3 protein: CASSLGLLTGTQYF
J gene: TRBJ2-5; V gene: TRBV29-1; CDR3 protein: CSGEGPGETQYF
J gene: TRBJ2-3; V gene: TRBV11-2; CDR3 protein: CASSSLAGARSHTDTQYF
J gene: TRBJ1-1; V gene: TRBV12-3/TRBV12-4; CDR3 protein: CASSLLREGGVF
J gene: TRBJ2-3; V gene: TRBV6-2/TRBV6-3; CDR3 protein: CASSPGTSGTASTDTQYF
J gene: TRBJ1-2; V gene: TRBV6-2/TRBV6-3; CDR3 protein: CASREQGPRRGSMHYTF
J gene: TRBJ2-7; V gene: TRBV20-1; CDR3 protein: CSARLGGTGEQYF
J gene: TRBJ2-5; V gene: TRBV25-1; CDR3 protein: CASATWGDGETQYF
J gene: TRBJ1-1; V gene: TRBV7-2; CDR3 protein: CASSDPGTVNTEAFF
J gene: TRBJ1-5; V gene: TRBV15; CDR3 protein: CATSREGQGWGGGNQPQHF
J gene: TRBJ1-6; V gene: TRBV9; CDR3 protein: CASSAGEGGLLF
J gene: TRBJ2-1; V gene: TRBV6-1; CDR3 protein: CAIARGGSYNEQFF
J gene: TRBJ1-1; V gene: TRBV27; CDR3 protein: CASSFSRLGRGTEAFF
J gene: TRBJ1-5; V gene: TRBV11-2; CDR3 protein: CASSLGPGRPQHF
J gene: TRBJ1-2; V gene: TRBV6-1; CDR3 protein: CASSEGTGDFIRSDYGYTF
J gene: TRBJ2-7; V gene: TRBV7-9; CDR3 protein: CASSPPRGTQHEQYF
J gene: TRBJ2-3; V gene: TRBV20-1; CDR3 protein: CSARDVAGEDTQYF
J gene: TRBJ1-3; V gene: TRBV7-9; CDR3 protein: CASSLTRGKNTTYF
J gene: TRBJ2-1; V gene: TRBV3-1; CDR3 protein: CASSQDWGGSSYNEQFF
J gene: TRBJ1-5; V gene: TRBV20-1; CDR3 protein: CSARDWGAGRNQPQHF
J gene: TRBJ1-6; V gene: TRBV6-2/TRBV6-3; CDR3 protein: CASTRSGTAGNSPLHF
J gene: TRBJ1-1; V gene: TRBV2; CDR3 protein: CASSRTAHPEAFF
J gene: TRBJ2-7; V gene: TRBV7-9; CDR3 protein: CASTRGDRDFYEQYF
J gene: TRBJ2-3; V gene: TRBV24-1; CDR3 protein: CATSDPLADVPDTQYF
J gene: TRBJ2-1; V gene: TRBV9; CDR3 protein: CASSSRLAGFSYNEQFF
J gene: TRBJ2-7; V gene: TRBV6-1; CDR3 protein: CASSVRPSYEQYF
J gene: TRBJ1-2; V gene: TRBV18; CDR3 protein: CASSPPSRRGDGYTF
J gene: TRBJ2-2; V gene: TRBV20-1; CDR3 protein: CSVQPGRRTSGTGELFF
J gene: TRBJ2-2; V gene: TRBV5-4; CDR3 protein: CASSLEPGTMDTGELFF
J gene: TRBJ2-1; V gene: TRBV7-9; CDR3 protein: CASSLQGWGNEQFF
J gene: TRBJ2-1; V gene: TRBV19; CDR3 protein: CASSYRAGGNEQFF
J gene: TRBJ1-3; V gene: TRBV3-1; CDR3 protein: CASTRGPHSGNTIYF
J gene: TRBJ2-7; V gene: TRBV5-1; CDR3 protein: CASSLALDGYEQYF
J gene: TRBJ1-2; V gene: TRBV6-1; CDR3 protein: CASSDAGRGTVYGYTF
J gene: TRBJ1-2; V gene: TRBV7-9; CDR3 protein: CASTSQREVSPYGYTF